This entry lists 5 T cell receptor beta chains sequenced from one sample in a study of blood T cell repertoires in COVID-19. TCRdb's copy holds only in-frame clones and misses some; the assay was immunoSEQ multiplex PCR. The data hold 100,000 to 150,000 clones, with 75% to 90% observed a single time. Sequenced material: PBMCs or T cells enriched from blood (not recorded which). The receptors derive from a woman in her forties or fifties who had recovered from COVID-19.

This clone has more than one count but fewer than ten. Additional DNA sequences in this sample encode the identical CDR3. This chain links TRBV5-1 with TRBJ1-6; 7 bases are shared with TRBD1. The CDR3 is 16 amino acids. The germline CDR1 and CDR2 sequences are SGHRS and YFSETQ. V was pared by 0 bases and J by 6 bases, with 6 bases of the junction left unmatched. As DNA, the CDR3 is TGCGCCAGCAGCTTGGACAGGGGTCCGGGTAATTCACCCCTCCACTTT. Its translation: CASSLDRGPGNSPLHF.

The chain's CDR3 is CAWSVQGGSPLHF. The CDR3 DNA reads as TGTGCCTGGAGTGTACAGGGCGGCTCACCCCTCCACTTT. This chain joins TRBV30 and TRBJ1-6; possible D gene TRBD1, 6 bases. CDR3 size: 13 residues. The germline gives CDR1 GTSNPN, CDR2 SVGIG (reference sequence). V was shortened by 0 bases and J by 10 bases, with 10 bases between the two germline ends.

The chain is built from TRBV7-6 and TRBJ2-7; TRBD2 matches 9 bases. Looked up from germline, CDR1 is SGHVS and CDR2 is FNYEAQ. The V segment lost 1 base and the J segment 3 bases; nucleotides outside the gene matches: 7. The CDR3 loop spans 16 amino acids. CDR3: CASSLGVSGGGYEQYF. The CDR3 bases are TGTGCCAGCAGCTTAGGCGTTAGCGGGGGCGGCTACGAGCAGTACTTC.

The V and J genes are TRBV4-1 and TRBJ2-7; 11 bases are a match to TRBD2. The CDR3 contains 16 residues. Per germline, CDR1 MGHRA and CDR2 YSYEKL. J gave up 2 bases and V 2 bases, and 5 bases lay outside the gene matches. The CDR3 DNA reads as TGCGCCAGCAGCCAATGGACTAGCGGGCGAGCCTACGAGCAGTACTTC. It codes for CASSQWTSGRAYEQYF.

This chain links TRBV6-4 with TRBJ2-1; 7 bases are a match to TRBD1. Germline assignment: CDR1 MRHNA and CDR2 SNTAGT. Trimming removed 11 bases from V and 5 bases from J; junction bases left unmatched: 15. The CDR3 is 15 amino acids. The CDR3 protein is CAGPQGKIVHNEQFF. The CDR3, as DNA: TGTGCCGGACCACAGGGGAAGATCGTACACAATGAGCAGTTCTTC.